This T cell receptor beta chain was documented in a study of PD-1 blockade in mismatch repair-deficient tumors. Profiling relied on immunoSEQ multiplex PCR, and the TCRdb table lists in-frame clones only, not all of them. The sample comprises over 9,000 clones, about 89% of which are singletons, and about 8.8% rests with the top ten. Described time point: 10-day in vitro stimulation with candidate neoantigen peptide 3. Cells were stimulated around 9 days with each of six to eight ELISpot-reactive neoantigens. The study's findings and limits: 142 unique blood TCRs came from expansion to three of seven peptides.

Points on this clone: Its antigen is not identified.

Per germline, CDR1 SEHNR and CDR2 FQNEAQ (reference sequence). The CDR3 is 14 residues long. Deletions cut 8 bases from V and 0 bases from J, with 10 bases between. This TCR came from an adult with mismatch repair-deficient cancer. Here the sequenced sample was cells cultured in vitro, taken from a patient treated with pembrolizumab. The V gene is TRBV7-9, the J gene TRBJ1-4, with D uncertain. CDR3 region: CASCRFPTNEKLFF. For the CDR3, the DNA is TGTGCCAGCTGTCGCTTTCCAACTAATGAAAAACTGTTTTTT. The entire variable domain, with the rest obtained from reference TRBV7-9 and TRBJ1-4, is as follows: DTGVSQNPRHKITKRGQNVTFRCDPISEHNRLYWYRQTLGQGPEFLTYFQNEAQLEKSRLLSDRFSAERPKGSFSTLEIQRTEQGDSAMYLCASCRFPTNEKLFFGSGTQLSVL.